These 14 T cell receptor beta chains share one sample of origin, sequenced in a study of cytomegalovirus exposure and HLA in healthy donors. The study ran its PCR with 60 Vbeta and 13 Jbeta primers. Generated by immunoSEQ multiplex PCR, the TCRdb table keeps only in-frame clones and is missing some. The table shows 150,000 to 200,000 clones, with about 80% occurring only once. Material for sequencing was PBMCs. These receptors were collected from a female donor in good health and CMV-seronegative.

The chain recombines TRBV4-1 with TRBJ2-2; 7 bases fit TRBD1. CDR1 MGHRA and CDR2 YSYEKL come from the germline V gene. Germline trimming cut 5 bases from V and 0 bases from J; bases unmatched to any gene: 6. The CDR3 covers 16 residues. This CDR3 reads CASSSRTGSNTGELFF. CDR3 DNA: TGCGCCAGCAGCTCGCGGACAGGCTCGAACACCGGGGAGCTGTTTTTT.

This clone came up a few times. The V call is TRBV2, the J call TRBJ1-5; 7 bases match TRBD1. With 6 bases clipped from V and 9 bases from J, the junction kept 11 bases outside the gene matches. The germline CDR1 and CDR2 sequences are SNHLY and FYNNEI. The CDR3 covers 14 residues. The CDR3 coding sequence is TGTGCCAGCAGGGTCGACAGGGCACAAGGGCCCCAGCATTTT. This gives the protein CASRVDRAQGPQHF.

V usage is TRBV14 and J usage is TRBJ2-3; 11 bases line up with TRBD1. This CDR3 region has 20 residues. Germline lookup yields CDR1 SGHDN and CDR2 FVKESK. Trimming removed 1 base from V and 0 bases from J; junction bases left unmatched: 12. The CDR3 DNA follows: TGTGCCAGCAGCCAAGCCCGGGGGACAGGGGGTAGGTTGAGCACAGATACGCAGTATTTT. Amino acid sequence: CASSQARGTGGRLSTDTQYF. Full variable domain (missing parts from reference TRBV14 and TRBJ2-3): EAGVTQFPSHSVIEKGQTVTLRCDPISGHDNLYWYRRVMGKEIKFLLHFVKESKQDESGMPNNRFLAERTGGTYSTLKVQPAELEDSGVYFCASSQARGTGGRLSTDTQYFGPGTRLTVL.

The CDR3 DNA reads as TGTGCCAGCAGTGAAAGATGGGAGGGAGAAAAACTGTTTTTT. It specifies CASSERWEGEKLFF. The gene calls are TRBV6-1 and TRBJ1-4; no reliable D call. The CDR3 extends over 14 amino acids. V was trimmed by 2 bases and J by 8 bases, leaving 12 bases between them. Germline CDR1 reads MNHNS; CDR2 reads SASEGT.

The chain combines TRBV19 with TRBJ1-1, with 9 nucleotides matching TRBD1. The J segment lost 4 bases and the V segment lost 5 bases, leaving 11 bases of the junction unmatched. The CDR3 has 16 residues. Germline-derived CDR1 and CDR2 are LNHDA and SQIVND (reference sequence). The CDR3 DNA sequence: TGTGCCAGTAGTTCCTTACAGGGGGCCGGGGCCACTGAAGCTTTCTTT. Its protein is CASSSLQGAGATEAFF.

The genes are TRBV19 and TRBJ1-1; 7 bases map to TRBD1. The CDR3 contains 14 residues. Germline CDR1 and CDR2: LNHDA and SQIVND (reference sequence). Trimming at V came to 6 bases and at J to 4 bases, leaving 8 bases not matched to a gene. CDR3 region: CASSTDRVITEAFF. The CDR3 DNA reads TGTGCCAGTAGCACCGACAGGGTGATCACTGAAGCTTTCTTT.

The chain has TRBV29-1 and TRBJ2-7, with D possibly TRBD2 on 5 matching bases. Germline V gene data show CDR1 as SQVTM and CDR2 as ANQGSEA. Trimming removed 6 bases from V and 4 bases from J, with 10 bases in between. The CDR3 loop spans 11 amino acids. CDR3 residues: CSVTRRYEQYF. In DNA form, the CDR3 reads TGCAGCGTAACCAGGAGGTACGAGCAGTACTTC.

This clone came up once. The V gene is TRBV7-7, the J gene TRBJ2-5; D gene ambiguous. Trimming shortened V by 5 bases and J by 3 bases, and 10 bases separated the two germline ends. The CDR3 runs to 13 residues. CDR1 is SSHAT and CDR2 is FNYEAQ in the germline V gene (reference sequence). CDR3 residues: CASSNRREETQYF. DNA for the CDR3: TGTGCCAGCAGCAATAGAAGAGAAGAGACCCAGTACTTC.

The V gene is TRBV7-3, the J gene TRBJ1-1, with D unresolved. The CDR3 is 13 residues long. The germline CDR1 and CDR2 sequences are SGHTA and FQGTGA. The ends were cut back, 5 bases at V and 1 base at J, with 8 bases in the middle. CDR3 nucleotides: TGTGCCAGCAGCCAGGAGGGGAACACTGAAGCTTTCTTT. Protein sequence: CASSQEGNTEAFF.

The rearrangement joins TRBV5-1 to TRBJ2-7; 7 positions agree with TRBD1. This CDR3 is 13 amino acids long. With V trimmed by 1 base and J by 5 bases, 3 bases remained unmatched. CDR1 is SGHRS, CDR2 YFSETQ, per germline. The CDR3 is CASSLTGVNEQYF. CDR3 in DNA: TGCGCCAGCAGCTTGACAGGGGTAAACGAGCAGTACTTC.

The rearrangement uses TRBV29-1 and TRBJ2-1, with D perhaps matching TRBD2 (5 bases). The CDR3 extends over 13 amino acids. With 4 bases removed from V and 7 bases from J, the gap between germline ends came to 14 bases. CDR1 is SQVTM and CDR2 is ANQGSEA in the germline V gene. The CDR3: CSVGAPSGNEQFF. The CDR3 coding sequence is TGCAGCGTTGGGGCGCCCTCGGGGAATGAGCAGTTCTTC.

V gene TRBV5-4 combines with J gene TRBJ1-3, with TRBD1 identical over 7 bases. In germline, CDR1 is SGHNT, CDR2 YYREEE (reference sequence). There are 18 residues in the CDR3. The V segment lost 3 bases and the J segment 0 bases; nucleotides outside the gene matches: 12. The CDR3, as DNA: TGTGCCAGCAGCTACGGACAGGTTCGATCTTTCTCTGGAAACACCATATATTTT. It is translated as CASSYGQVRSFSGNTIYF.

J is TRBJ2-1 and V is TRBV7-9, with TRBD2 matching 8 bases. Germline values: CDR1 SEHNR, CDR2 FQNEAQ (reference sequence). This CDR3 is 15 amino acids long. V lost 0 bases to trimming and J lost 7 bases; unmatched junction nucleotides: 5. The CDR3 region is CASSLAGLARNEQFF. In DNA form, the CDR3 reads TGTGCCAGCAGCTTAGCCGGACTAGCAAGAAATGAGCAGTTCTTC.

The chain has TRBV19 and TRBJ1-2; D remains ambiguous. With 3 bases removed from V and 1 base from J, the gap between germline ends came to 3 bases. CDR1 is LNHDA, CDR2 SQIVND, per germline (reference sequence). The CDR3 spans 12 residues. The CDR3 here is CASSMSNYGYTF. The CDR3 DNA reads as TGTGCCAGTAGTATGAGTAACTATGGCTACACCTTC. Drawing the rest from reference TRBV19 and TRBJ1-2, the complete variable domain is DGGITQSPKYLFRKEGQNVTLSCEQNLNHDAMYWYRQDPGQGLRLIYYSQIVNDFQKGDIAEGYSVSREKKESFPLTVTSAQKNPTAFYLCASSMSNYGYTFGSGTRLTVV.